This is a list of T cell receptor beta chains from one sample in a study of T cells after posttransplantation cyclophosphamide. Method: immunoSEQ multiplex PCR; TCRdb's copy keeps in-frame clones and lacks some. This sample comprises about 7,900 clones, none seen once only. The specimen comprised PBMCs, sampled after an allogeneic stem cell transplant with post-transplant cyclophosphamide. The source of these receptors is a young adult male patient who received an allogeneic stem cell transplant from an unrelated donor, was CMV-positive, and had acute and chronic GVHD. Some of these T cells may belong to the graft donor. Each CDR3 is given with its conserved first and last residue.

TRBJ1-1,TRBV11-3,CASSLGWSPTGIGSTEAFF
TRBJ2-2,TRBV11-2,CASSLEGSGRATHSTGELFF
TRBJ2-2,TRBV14,CASSLGLAGKAGELFF
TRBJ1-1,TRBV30,CAWRRTGEAFF
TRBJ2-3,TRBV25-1,CASSLRGTDTQYF
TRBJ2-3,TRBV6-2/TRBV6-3,CASSHRPSPILTDTQYF
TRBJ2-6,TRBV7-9,CASSRRDWSSGANVLTF
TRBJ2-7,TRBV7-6,CASSLSEGPQYEQYF
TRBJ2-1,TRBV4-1,CASVRGLAGGGSYNEQFF
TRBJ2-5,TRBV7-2,CASSRPTSGSEETQYF
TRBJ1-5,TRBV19,CASNEGLGQPQHF
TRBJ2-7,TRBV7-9,CASSPENRGPYEQYF
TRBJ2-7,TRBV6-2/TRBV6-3,CATRTSGVLGKYF
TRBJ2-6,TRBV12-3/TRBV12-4,CASSFGLAGATGANVLTF
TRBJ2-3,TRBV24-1,CATSDLIADTQYF
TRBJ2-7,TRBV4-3,CASSRVDTSGTGEQYF
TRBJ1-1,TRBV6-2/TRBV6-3,CASTFGGQVTTEAFF
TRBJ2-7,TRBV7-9,CASSLPEGLEQYF
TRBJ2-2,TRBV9,CASSARAGGPVGELFF
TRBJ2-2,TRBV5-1,CASSLYFRTAPFANTGELFF
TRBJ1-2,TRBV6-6,CASSYAGAYTF
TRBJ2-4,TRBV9,CASSATGTSGENIQYF
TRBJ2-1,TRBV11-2,CASSIDLAGATYNEQFF
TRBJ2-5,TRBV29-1,CSVRDRVQETQYF
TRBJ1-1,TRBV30,CAWSVHSNTEAFF
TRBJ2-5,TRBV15,CATSRGTSGGEETQYF
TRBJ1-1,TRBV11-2,CASTRDRMNTEAFF
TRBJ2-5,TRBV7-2,CASRLAGKETQYF
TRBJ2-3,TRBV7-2,CASSPDRRAADTQYF
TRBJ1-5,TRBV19,CASSIQDNRYQPQHF
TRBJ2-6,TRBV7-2,CASSLSQGANVLTF
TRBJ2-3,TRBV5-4,CASSSRGSSTDTQYF
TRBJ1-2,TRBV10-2,CASSVDRGISGYTF
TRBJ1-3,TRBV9,CASSARGRGDTIYF
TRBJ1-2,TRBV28,CASSSQGAQDYGYTF
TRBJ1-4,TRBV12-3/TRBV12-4,CASSFTAANEKLFF
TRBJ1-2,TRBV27,CASSTTGGEGYTF
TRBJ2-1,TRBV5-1,CASSLGLAGVNEQFF
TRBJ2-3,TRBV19,CASSIGGGTDTQYF
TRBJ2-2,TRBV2,CASSELGRNTGELFF
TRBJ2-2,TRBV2,CASSKAGTGIGTGELFF
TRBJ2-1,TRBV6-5,CASSFSQGNEQFF
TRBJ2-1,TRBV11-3,CASSLFGYNEQFF
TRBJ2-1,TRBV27,CASRASGSRRDEQFF
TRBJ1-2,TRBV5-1,CASSLTPRTGGDLGYTF
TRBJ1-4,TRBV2,CASRAVETGREEKLFF
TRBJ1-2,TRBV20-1,CSAGDSYGYTF
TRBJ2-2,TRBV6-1,CASSGGRASSNGELFF
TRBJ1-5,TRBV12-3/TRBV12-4,CASSAYRAGSNQPQHF
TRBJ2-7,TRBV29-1,CSVEDPRQNYEQYF
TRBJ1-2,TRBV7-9,CASSPSGDNYGYTF
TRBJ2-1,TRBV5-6,CASSGGLVYNEQFF
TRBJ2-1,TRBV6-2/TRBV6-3,CASSLLKGQGVSYNEQFF
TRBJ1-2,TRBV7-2,CASSLAGYGYTF
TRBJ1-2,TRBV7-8,CASSPRGQPNYGYTF
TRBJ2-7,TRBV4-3,CASSQDLAGQLYEQYF
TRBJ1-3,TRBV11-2,CASSWGGAVGNTIYF
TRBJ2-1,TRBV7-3,CASSPSGGDRGAKFF
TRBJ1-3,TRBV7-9,CASKPGEYRSGNTIYF